A single TCR beta chain is shown here with its context. Antigen: not known. Other DNA sequences in this sample translate to the same CDR3. This sample was taken from a study of shared clonotypes between healthy human individuals. Study in general: Donors were a couple of women and a few men aged 18 to 49.

The CDR3 extends over 13 amino acids. V lost 1 base and J 4 bases, leaving 7 bases between the germline ends. The germline V gene has CDR1 SEHNR and CDR2 FQNEAQ (reference sequence). Using around 180 ng DNA, 25,000 to 35,000 T cell genomes, the sorted-subset replicate PCRs were run. The assay was immunoSEQ multiplex PCR, and TCRdb's table has in-frame clones only and misses some. The data hold about 2.3 million clones, with approximately 95% observed a single time. Whole-study findings and limits: Donors were few, which limited the genetic and exposure-history diversity represented.

A CD45RA+ naive subset and a CD45RA-negative memory subset were split from CD4+ cells. The sample was naive CD4+ T cells from PBMCs. Subset meaning: CD45RA+ positively selected. The rearrangement uses TRBV7-9 and TRBJ2-5, with unresolved D. This TCR was recovered from a man aged 18 to 30 in good health. Some clones in this sample may be carry-over from other donors' samples. The CDR3 protein is CASSLGSGETQYF. The CDR3 DNA follows: TGTGCCAGCAGCTTAGGGTCTGGAGAGACCCAGTACTTC.